The 29 T cell receptor beta chains listed next were all sequenced from one sample in a study of CD8 T cells in ankylosing spondylitis. TCRdb reprocessed the 5' RACE reads via MiXCR and lists one record per CDR3 protein. The sample lists over 200,000 distinct CDR3 sequences; over 9.5% were seen once. The material sequenced was blood, either unsorted or a sorted T cell fraction (not recorded which). The receptors were gathered from a male donor with ankylosing spondylitis or in good health (not recorded which).

This chain connects TRBV18 to TRBJ1-5, with D hard to call. Trimming removed 3 bases at V and 5 bases at J, with 8 bases between. The germline CDR1 and CDR2 sequences are KGHSH and LQKENI. This CDR3 is built from 13 residues. The CDR3 nucleotides are TGTGCCAGCTCACCGACACCGGATCAGCCCCAGCATTTT. Translation gives CASSPTPDQPQHF.

This clonotype was recorded a few times. CDR3 sequence reads: CAISESSNSGNTIYF. CDR3 nucleotides: TGTGCCATCAGTGAAAGCAGCAACTCTGGAAACACCATATATTTT. This chain links TRBV10-3 with TRBJ1-3; no firm D call. V lost 3 bases and J 0 bases, leaving 9 bases between the germline ends. CDR1 and CDR2 (germline): ENHRY, SYGVKD. There are 15 residues in the CDR3.

This clonotype was seen many times. The chain recombines TRBV28 with TRBJ2-7; either TRBD1 or TRBD2 may supply D (6 bases each). Germline-derived CDR1 and CDR2 are MDHEN and SYDVKM. V was cut by 2 bases and J by 5 bases, with 13 bases left in between. This CDR3 has 14 amino acids. CDR3 bases: TGTGCCAGCAGTTTAGACAGGAGGGGAGACGAGCAGTACTTC. Translating it yields CASSLDRRGDEQYF.

In regard to this clonotype: A read error is possible here, since a much larger clone lies one base away. The rearrangement uses TRBV6-1 and TRBJ2-7; D is unclear. Trimming removed 2 bases from V and 1 base from J, with 15 bases in between. Germline CDR1 and CDR2: MNHNS and SASEGT. This CDR3 has 16 amino acids. The CDR3 loop reads CASSESGSLESYEQYF. DNA of the CDR3: TGTGCCAGCAGTGAATCAGGCTCCCTGGAATCCTACGAGCAGTACTTC.

The chain couples TRBV19 to TRBJ2-3; tentatively, D is TRBD2 (5 bases). V dropped 3 bases and J dropped 2 bases, with 21 bases sitting between them. This CDR3 comprises 18 residues. Looked up from germline, CDR1 is LNHDA and CDR2 is SQIVND (reference sequence). In DNA form, the CDR3 reads TGTGCCAGTAGTATCAACCCCGAGCGGCGGGTCTACACAGATACGCAGTATTTT. Translating it yields CASSINPERRVYTDTQYF.

This clonotype was counted once. The CDR3 protein is CASSPPTGNQETQYF. CDR3 coding DNA: TGTGCCAGCTCACCTCCTACAGGGAACCAAGAGACCCAGTACTTC. J is TRBJ2-5 and V is TRBV18; possibly TRBD1 for D (6 bases). Deletions cut 3 bases from V and 0 bases from J, with 11 bases between. This CDR3 spans 15 amino acids. Germline values: CDR1 KGHSH, CDR2 LQKENI.

CDR3 DNA: TGTGCCAGCAGCCTACTAGCGGGGGGGAGCGGGGAGCTGTTTTTT. Protein product: CASSLLAGGSGELFF. The V call is TRBV6-1, the J call TRBJ2-2, with 13 bases that match TRBD2. Per germline, CDR1 MNHNS and CDR2 SASEGT. The CDR3 runs to 15 residues. V shed 6 bases and J 7 bases; nucleotides not matched to a gene: 5.

The chain couples TRBV7-2 to TRBJ2-1; TRBD2 matches at 10 bases. After removal of 1 base from V and 8 bases from J, the junction contained 8 bases not matched to a gene. The germline V gene encodes CDR1 SGHTA and CDR2 FQGNSA. The CDR3 contains 16 residues. The CDR3: CASSLGGTSVPHEQFF. For the CDR3, the DNA is TGTGCCAGCAGCTTAGGGGGGACTAGCGTGCCCCATGAGCAGTTCTTC.

This clonotype was counted only a few times. The chain is built from TRBV3-1 and TRBJ1-1, with 9 nucleotides matching TRBD1. Trimming took 3 bases from V and 5 from J; bases not matched to a gene: 4. Per the germline V gene, CDR1 is LGHDT and CDR2 is YNNKEL (reference sequence). This CDR3 is built from 14 residues. The CDR3 protein is CASSHRDRVTEAFF. CDR3 DNA sequence: TGTGCCAGCAGCCATCGGGACAGGGTGACTGAAGCTTTCTTT.

This clonotype was counted between two and nine times. The chain has TRBV6-5 and TRBJ2-7; 8 nucleotides line up with TRBD2. CDR1 is MNHEY, CDR2 SVGAGI, per germline. The CDR3 sequence is 15 residues long. J gave up 5 bases and V 0 bases, and 6 bases lay outside the gene matches. In DNA, the CDR3 is TGTGCCAGCAGTTACTCGGTAGCGGGGAACGACGAGCAGTACTTC. It yields the protein CASSYSVAGNDEQYF.

The rearrangement links TRBV29-1 to TRBJ2-2; D gene uncertain. V lost 1 base, J lost 4 bases, and 7 bases lay in between. Germline-derived CDR1 and CDR2 are SQVTM and ANQGSEA. The CDR3 spans 13 residues. The CDR3 region is CSVEGRSTGELFF. The CDR3 DNA reads as TGCAGCGTTGAAGGACGGAGCACCGGGGAGCTGTTTTTT.

This clonotype has ten or more counts. CDR3 residues: CASSFPGSPRVNTEAFF. The CDR3 DNA reads TGTGCTAGCTCTTTCCCGGGCTCTCCTCGCGTGAACACTGAAGCTTTCTTT. This rearrangement joins TRBV7-7 to TRBJ1-1, with D uncertain. Looked up from germline, CDR1 is SSHAT and CDR2 is FNYEAQ (reference sequence). There are 17 residues in the CDR3.

In its sample, this clonotype was seen many times. V is TRBV27 and J is TRBJ2-1, with 11 bases lining up with TRBD2. Germline V gene sequence: CDR1 MNHEY, CDR2 SMNVEV (reference sequence). This CDR3 contains 16 residues. V shed 5 bases and J 2 bases; nucleotides not matched to a gene: 5. The CDR3 loop reads CASSPSGGPAYNEQFF. CDR3 DNA sequence: TGTGCCAGCAGTCCTAGCGGGGGGCCTGCCTACAATGAGCAGTTCTTC.

The DNA for the CDR3 is TGTGCCAGCAACCCGACAGGGGCTTGGGTAGGGACTGAAGCTTTCTTT. Protein product: CASNPTGAWVGTEAFF. This chain uses TRBV12-3 or TRBV12-4 with TRBJ1-1, with TRBD1 matching 8 bases. Losses at the gene ends were 7 bases for V and 5 bases for J; bases not matched to a gene: 15. The CDR3 consists of 16 residues.

This clonotype was recorded many times. The rearrangement uses TRBV5-1 and TRBJ2-3; 11 bases agree with TRBD1. This CDR3 is built from 16 residues. V gave up 4 bases and J gave up 5 bases; unmatched junction bases: 9. Germline lookup yields CDR1 SGHRS and CDR2 YFSETQ. The CDR3 bases are TGCGCCAGCAGCACCTCCGGGACAGGGGGTGAAGATACGCAGTATTTT. This translates into CASSTSGTGGEDTQYF.

This clonotype has at least ten counts. The junction does not match germline at one end; this may be a read error. V and J are TRBV29-1 and TRBJ2-5; 8 bases line up with TRBD2. From germline, CDR1 is SQVTM and CDR2 ANQGSEA. The CDR3 contains 13 residues. The CDR3 here is CSVSHRLAGGISF. CDR3 nucleotide sequence: TGCAGCGTTTCGCATCGGCTGGCGGGGGGCATTTCCTTC.

This clonotype showed up many times. This chain uses TRBV5-1 with TRBJ2-3; tentatively, D is TRBD1 or TRBD2 (5 bases each). Germline loops: CDR1 SGHRS, CDR2 YFSETQ. V was cut by 6 bases and J by 3 bases, with 11 bases left in between. The CDR3 sequence is 13 residues long. This chain's CDR3 is CASTDGGTDTQYF. In DNA form, the CDR3 reads TGCGCCAGCACCGATGGGGGAACAGATACGCAGTATTTT. The variable domain in full, completed from reference TRBV5-1 and TRBJ2-3, reads KAGVTQTPRYLIKTRGQQVTLSCSPISGHRSVSWYQQTPGQGLQFLFEYFSETQRNKGNFPGRFSGRQFSNSRSEMNVSTLELGDSALYLCASTDGGTDTQYFGPGTRLTVL.

There are many counts of this clonotype. V and J are TRBV7-9 and TRBJ1-6; no clear D gene. This CDR3 contains 15 residues. Germline values: CDR1 SEHNR, CDR2 FQNEAQ (reference sequence). Between the trimmed V and J ends, which lost 1 base and 9 bases, there was a span of 13 bases. CDR3 sequence: CASSLDAYPSSPLHF. CDR3 DNA sequence: TGTGCCAGCAGCTTAGACGCTTACCCTAGTTCACCCCTCCACTTT.

This clonotype occurred a few times. The chain employs TRBV20-1 and TRBJ1-1; 8 nucleotides line up with TRBD1. CDR1 is DFQATT and CDR2 is SNEGSKA in the germline V gene (reference sequence). The junction had 9 bases not matched to a gene; V was cut back by 2 bases and J by 1 base. The CDR3 is 16 residues long. CDR3 loop: CSARSQGALRNTEAFF. Here the CDR3 DNA reads TGCAGTGCTAGATCCCAGGGGGCCCTGAGGAACACTGAAGCTTTCTTT.

The table lists this clonotype with a few counts. V usage is TRBV12-3 or TRBV12-4 and J usage is TRBJ2-7; a possible D gene is TRBD2 (5 bases). This CDR3 has 14 residues. Trimming took off 3 bases at V and 6 bases at J, with 15 bases between the two ends. The CDR3 coding sequence is TGTGCCAGCAGTTTGAGGGTCTCGCCGCCCGAGCAGTACTTC. Translating gives CASSLRVSPPEQYF.

In this sample, this clonotype turned up many times. V usage is TRBV5-1 and J usage is TRBJ2-7; D unresolved. Per the germline V gene, CDR1 is SGHRS and CDR2 is YFSETQ. The CDR3 sequence is 14 residues long. V was trimmed by 4 bases and J by 0 bases, leaving 11 bases between them. The CDR3 spells CASSQLKHSYEQYF. CDR3 coding DNA: TGCGCCAGCAGCCAACTGAAACACTCCTACGAGCAGTACTTC.

This clonotype was counted between two and nine times. This sequence joins TRBV6-1 and TRBJ1-1, with TRBD1 as a possible D gene (6 bases). Trimming pared 0 bases from V and 1 base from J, leaving 21 bases between. The CDR3 has 19 amino acids. CDR1 is MNHNS, CDR2 SASEGT, per germline. The CDR3 DNA reads TGTGCCAGCAGTGAAGCGCGGGCCGGAAGGACAGCAAGGAACACTGAAGCTTTCTTT. Protein sequence: CASSEARAGRTARNTEAFF.

This clonotype occurred a few times. V and J are TRBV28 and TRBJ2-2; 9 bases are a match to TRBD1. With V trimmed by 5 bases and J by 6 bases, 7 bases remained unmatched. The CDR3 extends over 15 amino acids. In germline, CDR1 is MDHEN, CDR2 SYDVKM. CDR3 DNA: TGTGCCAGCAGTACCCACAGGGGGCGTGCCGGGGAGCTGTTTTTT. Protein product: CASSTHRGRAGELFF.

This clonotype was observed many times. The V call is TRBV5-1, the J call TRBJ1-2; no reliable D call. Germline V gene data show CDR1 as SGHRS and CDR2 as YFSETQ. V lost 4 bases and J 0 bases, leaving 13 bases between the germline ends. The CDR3 totals 15 residues. CDR3 residues: CASSQGAGANYGYTF. The CDR3 DNA reads as TGCGCCAGCAGCCAAGGTGCAGGCGCTAACTATGGCTACACCTTC.

This clonotype was observed many times. The chain recombines TRBV20-1 with TRBJ2-4; the D is unclear. Germline values: CDR1 DFQATT, CDR2 SNEGSKA (reference sequence). CDR3 size: 14 residues. The CDR3 region is CSGLHPLAKNIQYF. CDR3 DNA: TGCAGCGGCCTTCATCCTTTAGCCAAAAACATTCAGTACTTC.

This clonotype was counted at least ten times. This chain links TRBV6-5 with TRBJ1-6; possibly TRBD1 for D (6 bases). With 4 bases removed from V and 9 bases from J, the gap between germline ends came to 10 bases. The germline V gene has CDR1 MNHEY and CDR2 SVGAGI. CDR3 length: 13 amino acids. The CDR3 nucleotides are TGTGCCAGCAGTTTTGGCAGGGGTTCACCCCTCCACTTT. Its protein is CASSFGRGSPLHF.

This clonotype was observed at least ten times. The V and J genes are TRBV20-1 and TRBJ2-1, with 9 bases fitting TRBD1. This CDR3 is built from 16 residues. Germline V gene sequence: CDR1 DFQATT, CDR2 SNEGSKA (reference sequence). V shed 6 bases, J shed 4 bases, and the junction held 13 bases outside the gene matches. The CDR3 loop is CSAHVYTGGVYNEQFF. The DNA for the CDR3 is TGCAGTGCCCACGTATATACAGGGGGCGTTTACAATGAGCAGTTCTTC.

This clonotype appeared many times. The chain employs TRBV5-1 and TRBJ1-6, with D possibly being TRBD1 (5 bases). Germline CDR1 reads SGHRS; CDR2 reads YFSETQ. The V end was cut by 4 bases, the J end by 10 bases, with 12 bases between. CDR3 length: 13 residues. The CDR3 sequence is CASSGTGESPLHF. CDR3 DNA: TGCGCCAGCAGCGGCACGGGGGAATCACCCCTCCACTTT.

This clonotype was recorded at least ten times. The chain recombines TRBV12-5 with TRBJ2-1; a possible D gene is TRBD1 (5 bases). CDR1 and CDR2 (germline): LGHNT, FRNRAP. CDR3 size: 15 residues. V dropped 7 bases and J dropped 0 bases, with 13 bases sitting between them. The CDR3 is CASAMGPVSYNEQFF. CDR3 coding DNA: TGTGCTAGTGCCATGGGGCCGGTCTCCTACAATGAGCAGTTCTTC.